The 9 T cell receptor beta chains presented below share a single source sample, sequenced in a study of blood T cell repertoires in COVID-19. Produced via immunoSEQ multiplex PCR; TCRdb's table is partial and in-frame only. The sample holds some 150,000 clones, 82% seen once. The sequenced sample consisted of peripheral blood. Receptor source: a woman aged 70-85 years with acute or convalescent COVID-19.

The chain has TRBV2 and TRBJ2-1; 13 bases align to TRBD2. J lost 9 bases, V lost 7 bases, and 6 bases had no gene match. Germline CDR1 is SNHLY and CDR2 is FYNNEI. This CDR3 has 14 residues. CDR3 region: CASTSGTSGTEQFF. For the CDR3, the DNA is TGTGCCAGCACATCCGGGACTAGCGGGACTGAGCAGTTCTTC.

CDR3 DNA: TGTGCCAGCAGCTTAGGAGGCAGCAGCTCCTATAATTCACCCCTCCACTTT. This translates into CASSLGGSSSYNSPLHF. The J gene is TRBJ1-6, the V gene TRBV7-2, with D unclear. From germline, CDR1 is SGHTA and CDR2 FQGNSA. V dropped 1 base and J dropped 0 bases, with 10 bases sitting between them. The CDR3 has 17 residues.

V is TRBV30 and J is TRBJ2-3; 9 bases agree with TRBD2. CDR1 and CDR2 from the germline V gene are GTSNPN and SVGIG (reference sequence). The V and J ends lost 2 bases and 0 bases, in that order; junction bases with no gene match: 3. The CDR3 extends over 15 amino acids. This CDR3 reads CAWSSSGTSTDTQYF. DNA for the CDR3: TGTGCCTGGAGTTCTAGCGGGACTAGCACAGATACGCAGTATTTT.

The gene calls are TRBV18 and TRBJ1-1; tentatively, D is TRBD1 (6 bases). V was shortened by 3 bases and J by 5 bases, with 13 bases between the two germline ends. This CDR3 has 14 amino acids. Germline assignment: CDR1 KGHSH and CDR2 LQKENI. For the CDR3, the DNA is TGTGCCAGCTCACCTGGGCGGGGGCGGACTGAAGCTTTCTTT. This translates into CASSPGRGRTEAFF.

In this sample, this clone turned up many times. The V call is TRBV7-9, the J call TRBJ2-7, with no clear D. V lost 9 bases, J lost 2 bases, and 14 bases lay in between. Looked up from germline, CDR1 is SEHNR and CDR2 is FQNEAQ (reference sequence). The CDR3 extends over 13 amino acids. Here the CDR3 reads CASGNSIAYEQYF. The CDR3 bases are TGTGCCAGTGGCAACAGCATAGCCTACGAGCAGTACTTC.

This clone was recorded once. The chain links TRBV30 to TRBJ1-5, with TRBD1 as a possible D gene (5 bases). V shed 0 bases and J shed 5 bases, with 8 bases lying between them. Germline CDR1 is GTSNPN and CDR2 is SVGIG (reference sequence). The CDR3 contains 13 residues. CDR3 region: CAWSVRGDQPQHF. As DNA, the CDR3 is TGTGCCTGGAGTGTCCGGGGGGATCAGCCCCAGCATTTT.

CDR3 DNA: TGTGCCAGCAGTTTAGGACGTGGGACAGAAGCTAACTATGGCTACACCTTC. It translates to CASSLGRGTEANYGYTF. The genes are TRBV28 and TRBJ1-2; 7 bases are shared with TRBD1. V lost 2 bases, J lost 0 bases, and 9 bases stayed unmatched. The V gene's germline CDR1 is MDHEN and CDR2 SYDVKM. The CDR3 has 17 amino acids.

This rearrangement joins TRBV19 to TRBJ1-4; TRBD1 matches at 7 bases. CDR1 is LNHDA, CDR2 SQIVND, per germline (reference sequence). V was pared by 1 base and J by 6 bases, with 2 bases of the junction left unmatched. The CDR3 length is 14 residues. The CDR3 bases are TGTGCCAGTAGTATAGGACAGGGCCATGAAAAACTGTTTTTT. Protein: CASSIGQGHEKLFF.

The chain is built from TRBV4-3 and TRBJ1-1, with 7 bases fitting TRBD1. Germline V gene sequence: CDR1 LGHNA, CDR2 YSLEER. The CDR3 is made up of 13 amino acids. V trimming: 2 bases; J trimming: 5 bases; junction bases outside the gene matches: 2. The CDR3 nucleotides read TGCGCCAGCAGCCAAACGACAGGGACTGAAGCTTTCTTT. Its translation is CASSQTTGTEAFF.